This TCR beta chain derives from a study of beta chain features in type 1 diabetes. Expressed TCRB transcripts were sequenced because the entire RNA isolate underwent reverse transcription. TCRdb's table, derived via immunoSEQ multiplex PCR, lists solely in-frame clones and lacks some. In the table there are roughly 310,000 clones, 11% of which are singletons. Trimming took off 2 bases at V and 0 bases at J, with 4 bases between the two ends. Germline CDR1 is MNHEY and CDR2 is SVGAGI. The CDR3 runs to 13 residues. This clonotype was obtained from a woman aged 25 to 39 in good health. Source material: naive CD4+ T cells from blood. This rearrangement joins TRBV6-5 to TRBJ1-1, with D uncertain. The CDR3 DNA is TGTGCCAGCAGTTACAGCCTGAACACTGAAGCTTTCTTT. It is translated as CASSYSLNTEAFF.